The sequence of this TCR beta chain was determined in a study of shared clonotypes between healthy human individuals. Germline values: CDR1 KGHSH, CDR2 LQKENI. Trimming left V 3 bases short and J 4 bases short, with 10 bases between. The CDR3 contains 13 residues. Free of recent acute infections or vaccinations, the donors were healthy HIV-negative adults. Concerning this clone: The antigen remains unidentified. Other DNA sequences in this sample translate to the same CDR3.

Whole-study results and caveats: Memory subsets generally showed smaller estimated richness than naive subsets did. A limitation of the genetic and exposure-history diversity represented arose from few donors.

Original processing notes: With immunoSEQ giving junction-only sequences and no quality scores, filtering differed. TCRdb's table, derived via immunoSEQ multiplex PCR, lists solely in-frame clones and lacks some. V and J calls and clone size are given by that table; D and trimming were obtained from the DNA. The sample shows approximately 2,300,000 clones, 85% to 95% of them seen only once. This chain joins TRBV18 and TRBJ2-7; maybe TRBD1 (6 bases). The specimen sequenced was naive CD4+ T cells from PBMCs. Stated subset: CD45RA+ positively selected. This sequence originates from a man younger than 35 in good health. Some clones in this sample may be carry-over from other donors' samples. CDR3 coding DNA: TGTGCCAGCTCACCGGGGACACCATACGAGCAGTACTTC. Protein product: CASSPGTPYEQYF. Full variable domain (missing parts from reference TRBV18 and TRBJ2-7): NAGVMQNPRHLVRRRGQEARLRCSPMKGHSHVYWYRQLPEEGLKFMVYLQKENIIDESGMPKERFSAEFPKEGPSILRIQQVVRGDSAAYFCASSPGTPYEQYFGPGTRLTVT.